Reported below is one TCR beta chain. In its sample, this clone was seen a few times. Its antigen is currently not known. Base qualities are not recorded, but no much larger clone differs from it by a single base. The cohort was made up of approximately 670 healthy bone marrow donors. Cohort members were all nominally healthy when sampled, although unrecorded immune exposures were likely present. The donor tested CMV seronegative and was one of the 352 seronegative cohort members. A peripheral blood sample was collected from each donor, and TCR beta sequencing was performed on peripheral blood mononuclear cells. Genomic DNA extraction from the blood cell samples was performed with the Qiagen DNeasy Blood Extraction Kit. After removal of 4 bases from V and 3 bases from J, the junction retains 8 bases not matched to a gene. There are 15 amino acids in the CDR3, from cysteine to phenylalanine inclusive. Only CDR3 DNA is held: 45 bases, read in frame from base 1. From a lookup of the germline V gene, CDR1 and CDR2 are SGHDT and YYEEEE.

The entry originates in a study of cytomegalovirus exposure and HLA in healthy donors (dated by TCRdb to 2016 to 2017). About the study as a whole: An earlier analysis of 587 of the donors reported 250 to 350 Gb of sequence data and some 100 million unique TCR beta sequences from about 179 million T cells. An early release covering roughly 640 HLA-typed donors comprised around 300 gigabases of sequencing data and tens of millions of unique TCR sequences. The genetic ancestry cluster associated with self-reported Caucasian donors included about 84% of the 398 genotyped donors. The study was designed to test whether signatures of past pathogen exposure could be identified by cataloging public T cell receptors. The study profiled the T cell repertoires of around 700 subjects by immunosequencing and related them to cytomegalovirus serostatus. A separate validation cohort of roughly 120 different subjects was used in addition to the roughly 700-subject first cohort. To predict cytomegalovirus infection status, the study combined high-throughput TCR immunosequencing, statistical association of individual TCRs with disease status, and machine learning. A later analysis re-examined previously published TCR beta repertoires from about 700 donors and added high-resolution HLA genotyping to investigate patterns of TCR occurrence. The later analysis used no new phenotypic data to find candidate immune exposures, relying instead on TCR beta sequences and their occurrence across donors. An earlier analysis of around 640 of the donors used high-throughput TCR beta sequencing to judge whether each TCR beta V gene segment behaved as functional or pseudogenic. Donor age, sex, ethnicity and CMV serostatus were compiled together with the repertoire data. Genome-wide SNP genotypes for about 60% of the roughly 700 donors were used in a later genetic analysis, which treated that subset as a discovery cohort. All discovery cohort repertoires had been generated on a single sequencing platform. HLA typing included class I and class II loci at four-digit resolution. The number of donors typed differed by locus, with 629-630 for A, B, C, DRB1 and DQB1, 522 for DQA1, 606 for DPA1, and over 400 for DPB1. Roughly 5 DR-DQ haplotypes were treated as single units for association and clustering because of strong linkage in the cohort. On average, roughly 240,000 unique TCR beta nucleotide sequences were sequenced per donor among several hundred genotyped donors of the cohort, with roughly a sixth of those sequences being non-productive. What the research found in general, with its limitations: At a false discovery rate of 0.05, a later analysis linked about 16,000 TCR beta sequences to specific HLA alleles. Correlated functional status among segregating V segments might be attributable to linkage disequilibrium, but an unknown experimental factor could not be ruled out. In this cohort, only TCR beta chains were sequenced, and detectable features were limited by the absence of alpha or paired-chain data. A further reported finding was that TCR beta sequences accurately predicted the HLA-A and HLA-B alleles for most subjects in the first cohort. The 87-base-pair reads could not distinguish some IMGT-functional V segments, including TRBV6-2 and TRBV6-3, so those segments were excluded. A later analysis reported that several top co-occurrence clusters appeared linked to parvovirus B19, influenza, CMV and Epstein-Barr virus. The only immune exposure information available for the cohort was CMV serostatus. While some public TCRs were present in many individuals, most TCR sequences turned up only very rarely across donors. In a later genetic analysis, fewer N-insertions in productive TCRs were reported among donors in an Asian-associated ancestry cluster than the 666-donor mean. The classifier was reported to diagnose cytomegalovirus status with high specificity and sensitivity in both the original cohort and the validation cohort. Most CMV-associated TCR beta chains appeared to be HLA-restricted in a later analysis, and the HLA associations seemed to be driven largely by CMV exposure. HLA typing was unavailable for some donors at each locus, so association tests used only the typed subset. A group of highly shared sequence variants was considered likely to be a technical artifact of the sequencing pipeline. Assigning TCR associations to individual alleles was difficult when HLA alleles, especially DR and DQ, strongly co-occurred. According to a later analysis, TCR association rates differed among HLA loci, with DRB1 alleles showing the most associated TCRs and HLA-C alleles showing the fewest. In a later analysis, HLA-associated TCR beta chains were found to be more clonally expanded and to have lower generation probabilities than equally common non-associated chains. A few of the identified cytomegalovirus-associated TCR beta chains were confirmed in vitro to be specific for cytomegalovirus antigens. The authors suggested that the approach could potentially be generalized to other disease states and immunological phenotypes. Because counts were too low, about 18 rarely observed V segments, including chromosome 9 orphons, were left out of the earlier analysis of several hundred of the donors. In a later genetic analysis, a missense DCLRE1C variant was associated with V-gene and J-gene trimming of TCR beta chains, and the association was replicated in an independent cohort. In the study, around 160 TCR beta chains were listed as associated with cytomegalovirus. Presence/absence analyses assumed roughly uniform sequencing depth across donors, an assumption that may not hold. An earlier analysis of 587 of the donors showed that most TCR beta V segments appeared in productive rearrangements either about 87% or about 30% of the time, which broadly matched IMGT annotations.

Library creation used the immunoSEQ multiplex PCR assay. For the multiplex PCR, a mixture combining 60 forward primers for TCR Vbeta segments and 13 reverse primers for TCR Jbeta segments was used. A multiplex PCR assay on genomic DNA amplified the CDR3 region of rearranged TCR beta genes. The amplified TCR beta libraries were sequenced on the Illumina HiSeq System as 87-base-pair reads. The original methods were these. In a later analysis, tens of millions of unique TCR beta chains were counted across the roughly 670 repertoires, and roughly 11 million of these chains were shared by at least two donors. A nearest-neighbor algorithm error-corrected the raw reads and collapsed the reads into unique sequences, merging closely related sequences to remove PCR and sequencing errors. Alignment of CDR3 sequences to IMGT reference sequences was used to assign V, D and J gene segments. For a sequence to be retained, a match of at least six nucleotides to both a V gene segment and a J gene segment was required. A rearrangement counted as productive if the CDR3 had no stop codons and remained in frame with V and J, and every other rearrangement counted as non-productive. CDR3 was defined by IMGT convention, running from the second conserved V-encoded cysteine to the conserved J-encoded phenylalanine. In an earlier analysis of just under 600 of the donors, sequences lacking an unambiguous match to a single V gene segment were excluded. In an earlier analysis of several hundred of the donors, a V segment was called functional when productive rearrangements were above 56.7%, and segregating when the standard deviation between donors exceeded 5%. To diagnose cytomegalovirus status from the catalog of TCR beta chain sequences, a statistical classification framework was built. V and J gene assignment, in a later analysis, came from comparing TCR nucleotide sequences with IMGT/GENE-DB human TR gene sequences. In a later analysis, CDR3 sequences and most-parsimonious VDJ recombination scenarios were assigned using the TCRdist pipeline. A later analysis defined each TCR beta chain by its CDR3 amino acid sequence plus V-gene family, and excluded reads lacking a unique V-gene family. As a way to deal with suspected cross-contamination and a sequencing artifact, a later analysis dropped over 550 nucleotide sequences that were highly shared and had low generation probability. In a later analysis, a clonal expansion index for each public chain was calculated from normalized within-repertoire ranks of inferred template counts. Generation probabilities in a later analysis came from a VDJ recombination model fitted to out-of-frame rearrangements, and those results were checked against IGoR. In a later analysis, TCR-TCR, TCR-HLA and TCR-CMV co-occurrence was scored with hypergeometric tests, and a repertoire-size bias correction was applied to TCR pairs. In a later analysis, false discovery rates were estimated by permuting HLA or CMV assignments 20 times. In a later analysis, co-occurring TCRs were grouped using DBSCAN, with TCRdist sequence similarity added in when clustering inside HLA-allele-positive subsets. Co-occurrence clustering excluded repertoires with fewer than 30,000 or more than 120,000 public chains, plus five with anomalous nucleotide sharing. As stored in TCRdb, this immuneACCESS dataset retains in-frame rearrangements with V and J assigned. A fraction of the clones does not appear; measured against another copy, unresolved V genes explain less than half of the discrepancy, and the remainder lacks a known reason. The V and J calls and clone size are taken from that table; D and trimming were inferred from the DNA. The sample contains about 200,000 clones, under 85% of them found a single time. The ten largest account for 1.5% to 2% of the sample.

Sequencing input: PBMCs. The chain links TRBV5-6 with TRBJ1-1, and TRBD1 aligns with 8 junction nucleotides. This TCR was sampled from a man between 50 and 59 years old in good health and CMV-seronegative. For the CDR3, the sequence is CASSPSQGADTEAFF. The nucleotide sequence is TGTGCCAGCAGCCCCTCCCAGGGGGCCGACACTGAAGCTTTCTTT.